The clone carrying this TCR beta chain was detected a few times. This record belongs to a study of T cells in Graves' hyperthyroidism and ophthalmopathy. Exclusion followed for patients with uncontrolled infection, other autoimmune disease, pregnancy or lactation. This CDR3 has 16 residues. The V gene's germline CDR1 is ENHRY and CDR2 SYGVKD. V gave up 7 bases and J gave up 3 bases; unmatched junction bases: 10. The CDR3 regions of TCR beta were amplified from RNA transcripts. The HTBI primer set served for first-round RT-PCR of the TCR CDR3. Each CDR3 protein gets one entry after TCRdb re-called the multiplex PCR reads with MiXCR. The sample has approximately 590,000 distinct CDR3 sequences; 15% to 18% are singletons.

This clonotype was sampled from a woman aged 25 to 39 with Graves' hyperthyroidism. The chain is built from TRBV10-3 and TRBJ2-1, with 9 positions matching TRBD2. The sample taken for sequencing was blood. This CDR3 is CAITDGSGRLYNEQFF. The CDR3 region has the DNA TGTGCCATCACCGATGGTAGCGGGAGACTCTACAATGAGCAGTTCTTC.